A single sample is the source of the 25 T cell receptor beta chains below, sequenced in a study of blood T cell repertoires in COVID-19. The protocol was immunoSEQ multiplex PCR, while the TCRdb copy is restricted to in-frame clones and leaves out a portion. The table records roughly 250,000 clones, 85% to 90% of them present only once. Material: peripheral blood. These receptors all stem from a woman younger than 45 with COVID-19, enrolled during active disease.

The rearrangement joins TRBV4-1 to TRBJ1-5; possible D gene TRBD1, 5 bases. V lost 3 bases and J lost 6, with 12 bases in between. Germline values: CDR1 MGHRA, CDR2 YSYEKL. The CDR3 length is 14 residues. The CDR3: CASSHPEGSQPQHF. The CDR3 DNA sequence: TGCGCCAGCAGCCACCCGGAGGGGAGTCAGCCCCAGCATTTT.

The chain employs TRBV5-1 and TRBJ1-1; a weak D match, TRBD1 (6 bases). The germline V gene encodes CDR1 SGHRS and CDR2 YFSETQ. The CDR3 extends over 14 amino acids. With 3 bases removed from V and 1 base from J, the gap between germline ends came to 10 bases. The CDR3, as DNA: TGCGCCAGCAGCTGGGACACAACGAACACTGAAGCTTTCTTT. Its protein is CASSWDTTNTEAFF.

The J gene is TRBJ2-7, the V gene TRBV21-1; the table's D call TRBD2 went unverified against the DNA. TRBV21-1 is a pseudogene locus. The CDR3 extends over 15 amino acids. CDR3: CARLRRSSLAYEQYF. Here the CDR3 DNA reads TGTGCCAGACTTCGACGGAGCAGCCTCGCCTACGAGCAGTACTTC.

V gene TRBV7-9 combines with J gene TRBJ2-1; possible D gene TRBD1, 7 bases. The CDR3 totals 20 residues. In germline, CDR1 is SEHNR, CDR2 FQNEAQ (reference sequence). The ends were cut back, 5 bases at V and 6 bases at J, with 32 bases in the middle. DNA for the CDR3: TGTGCCAGCAGCAACACCCGGACAGGCGGGGCTGGTCGGATATCCAATGAGCAGTTCTTC. Encoded protein: CASSNTRTGGAGRISNEQFF.

This chain links TRBV5-4 with TRBJ2-3; 8 bases line up with TRBD2. The CDR3 loop spans 17 amino acids. Germline lookup yields CDR1 SGHNT and CDR2 YYREEE (reference sequence). The trim removed 1 base at V and 4 bases at J, leaving 11 bases unmatched. The CDR3 is CASSLRLAGVGPDTQYF. DNA for the CDR3: TGTGCCAGCAGCTTGAGGCTAGCGGGTGTAGGACCAGATACGCAGTATTTT.

This clone has only one observation. The chain is built from TRBV9 and TRBJ2-7; a weak D match, TRBD2 (5 bases). The CDR3 runs 14 residues. Germline V gene lookup returns CDR1 SGDLS and CDR2 YYNGEE. Trimming removed 2 bases at V and 3 bases at J, with 12 bases between. In DNA form, the CDR3 reads TGTGCCAGCAGCGTCGCCCCGGGGATCTACGAGCAGTACTTC. Translated: CASSVAPGIYEQYF.

The rearrangement links TRBV5-4 to TRBJ2-1, with 7 bases aligning to TRBD1. Germline CDR1 is SGHNT and CDR2 is YYREEE (reference sequence). V dropped 0 bases and J dropped 6; count of bases not matched to a gene: 6. The CDR3 contains 15 residues. The CDR3 sequence: CASSLGGGAFNEQFF. CDR3 nucleotides: TGTGCCAGCAGCTTGGGAGGGGGCGCTTTCAATGAGCAGTTCTTC. The full variable domain, completed using reference TRBV5-4 and TRBJ2-1, is ETGVTQSPTHLIKTRGQQVTLRCSSQSGHNTVSWYQQALGQGPQFIFQYYREEENGRGNFPPRFSGLQFPNYSSELNVNALELDDSALYLCASSLGGGAFNEQFFGPGTRLTVL.

The chain couples TRBV10-3 to TRBJ1-1; 7 bases map to TRBD1. The V gene's germline CDR1 is ENHRY and CDR2 SYGVKD. CDR3 length: 15 residues. The V segment lost 5 bases and the J segment 1 base; nucleotides outside the gene matches: 7. Here the CDR3 DNA reads TGTGCCATCAGTCCGGGACAGAGGTCGAACACTGAAGCTTTCTTT. As protein: CAISPGQRSNTEAFF.

The chain is built from TRBV27 and TRBJ1-1; D is ambiguous. With 3 bases removed from V and 1 base from J, the gap between germline ends came to 15 bases. The length of the CDR3 is 16 residues. Germline CDR1 is MNHEY and CDR2 is SMNVEV (reference sequence). DNA for the CDR3: TGTGCCAGCAGTTTGGCCCGCGAGGGTTCGAACACTGAAGCTTTCTTT. This sequence encodes CASSLAREGSNTEAFF.

The chain carries TRBV14 and TRBJ1-6; D is undetermined. Trimming left V 4 bases short and J 0 bases short, with 13 bases between. The CDR3 length is 17 residues. The germline CDR1 and CDR2 sequences are SGHDN and FVKESK. The CDR3 loop is CASSRRVASSYNSPLHF. The CDR3 DNA sequence: TGTGCCAGCAGCCGCCGGGTCGCGAGCTCCTATAATTCACCCCTCCACTTT.

The chain employs TRBV19 and TRBJ1-4, with 8 bases aligning to TRBD1. J lost 6 bases, V lost 5 bases, and 14 bases had no gene match. The CDR3 spans 17 residues. Germline V gene sequence: CDR1 LNHDA, CDR2 SQIVND (reference sequence). CDR3 region: CASSLLTGDYDYEKLFF. CDR3 coding DNA: TGTGCCAGTAGTTTGCTGACAGGGGATTATGATTATGAAAAACTGTTTTTT. Full variable domain (rest looked up from reference TRBV19 and TRBJ1-4): DGGITQSPKYLFRKEGQNVTLSCEQNLNHDAMYWYRQDPGQGLRLIYYSQIVNDFQKGDIAEGYSVSREKKESFPLTVTSAQKNPTAFYLCASSLLTGDYDYEKLFFGSGTQLSVL.

This chain links TRBV7-8 with TRBJ2-1; 12 bases map to TRBD1. CDR3 length equals 15 residues. Per germline, CDR1 SGHVS and CDR2 FQNEAQ. J lost 9 bases, V lost 6 bases, and 9 bases had no gene match. DNA of the CDR3: TGTGCCAGCAGGGAAGGGACAGGGGGCGCGGGTGAGCAGTTCTTC. This translates into CASREGTGGAGEQFF.

This clone was recorded once. Here the CDR3 reads CASSYSDSSPRETQYF. The CDR3 DNA is TGTGCCAGCAGTTACTCAGACAGTTCCCCGAGGGAGACCCAGTACTTC. The chain is built from TRBV6-5 and TRBJ2-5, with D possibly TRBD1 on 5 matching bases. This CDR3 comprises 16 residues. V was shortened by 0 bases and J by 5 bases, with 16 bases between the two germline ends. Per germline, CDR1 MNHEY and CDR2 SVGAGI.

In its sample, this clone was seen once. The chain is built from TRBV27 and TRBJ2-1, with no clear D. The germline V and J ends were trimmed by 3 bases and 1 base, with 10 bases remaining between them. The CDR3 covers 15 residues. The germline CDR1 and CDR2 sequences are MNHEY and SMNVEV (reference sequence). The CDR3 sequence is CASSFIALSYNEQFF. The CDR3 DNA reads TGTGCCAGCAGTTTTATTGCGTTATCCTACAATGAGCAGTTCTTC.

The chain carries TRBV12-3 or TRBV12-4 and TRBJ2-7; D is uncertain. This CDR3 region has 12 residues. V shed 3 bases and J shed 3 bases, with 6 bases lying between them. The DNA for the CDR3 is TGTGCCAGCAGTTTCCTAGGCTACGAGCAGTACTTC. This translates into CASSFLGYEQYF.

This chain links TRBV30 with TRBJ1-2; D gene uncertain. The germline V gene encodes CDR1 GTSNPN and CDR2 SVGIG (reference sequence). V lost 0 bases and J 0 bases, leaving 8 bases between the germline ends. The length of the CDR3 is 14 residues. The DNA for the CDR3 is TGTGCCTGGAGTGTCTGGCAGGCTAACTATGGCTACACCTTC. This translates into CAWSVWQANYGYTF.

V is TRBV7-9 and J is TRBJ2-5; possibly TRBD1 for D (5 bases). The V and J ends lost 2 bases and 7 bases respectively, with 11 bases between them. Germline assignment: CDR1 SEHNR and CDR2 FQNEAQ (reference sequence). The CDR3 spans 13 residues. In DNA, the CDR3 is TGTGCCAGCAGCTTACCGCTCCAGGGGACCCAGTACTTC. This encodes CASSLPLQGTQYF. Using reference TRBV7-9 and TRBJ2-5 for the parts outside the CDR3, the full variable domain is DTGVSQNPRHKITKRGQNVTFRCDPISEHNRLYWYRQTLGQGPEFLTYFQNEAQLEKSRLLSDRFSAERPKGSFSTLEIQRTEQGDSAMYLCASSLPLQGTQYFGPGTRLLVL.

The chain recombines TRBV10-3 with TRBJ2-3; TRBD2 matches at 10 bases. The CDR3 contains 17 residues. The V and J ends lost 0 bases and 4 bases, in that order; junction bases with no gene match: 7. CDR1 is ENHRY, CDR2 SYGVKD, per germline. The CDR3 here is CAISESVTSGRADTQYF. The CDR3 nucleotides read TGTGCCATCAGTGAGTCGGTGACTAGCGGGCGGGCAGATACGCAGTATTTT.

This chain links TRBV7-9 with TRBJ2-7, with TRBD2 matching 7 bases. V trimming: 8 bases; J trimming: 2 bases; junction bases outside the gene matches: 3. The V gene's germline CDR1 is SEHNR and CDR2 FQNEAQ (reference sequence). The CDR3 runs to 12 residues. The CDR3 region is CASWGGTYEQYF. The CDR3 bases are TGTGCCAGCTGGGGGGGAACCTACGAGCAGTACTTC.

The chain is built from TRBV5-6 and TRBJ2-7, with D hard to call. Germline V lookup: CDR1 SGHDT, CDR2 YYEEEE. V was shortened by 5 bases and J by 3 bases, with 18 bases between the two germline ends. The CDR3 totals 15 residues. The CDR3 spells CASSSRPAPLYEQYF. DNA for the CDR3: TGTGCCAGCAGTTCGCGGCCCGCCCCTCTCTACGAGCAGTACTTC.

This chain links TRBV7-2 with TRBJ2-7; the D gene is possibly TRBD2 (6 bases). This CDR3 spans 14 amino acids. Germline values: CDR1 SGHTA, CDR2 FQGNSA. Deletions cut 2 bases from V and 4 bases from J, with 12 bases between. The chain's CDR3 is CASSLWRGEYEQYF. The CDR3 nucleotides are TGTGCCAGCAGCTTATGGCGGGGAGAGTACGAGCAGTACTTC.

V is TRBV2 and J is TRBJ1-4, with 11 bases that match TRBD1. The germline V gene has CDR1 SNHLY and CDR2 FYNNEI. The V gene end was trimmed by 6 bases and the J gene end by 6 bases; junction bases not matched to a gene: 3. This CDR3 has 14 amino acids. The CDR3 nucleotides are TGTGCCAGCAGCCAGGACAGGGGGCATGAAAAACTGTTTTTT. Encoded protein: CASSQDRGHEKLFF.

The chain links TRBV6-5 to TRBJ1-6; D is ambiguous. Trimming removed 6 bases at V and 6 bases at J, with 9 bases between. Looked up from germline, CDR1 is MNHEY and CDR2 is SVGAGI. The CDR3 is 13 residues long. As DNA, the CDR3 is TGTGCCAGCAGGGGAGGGAGTAATTCACCCCTCCACTTT. Its protein product is CASRGGSNSPLHF.

The chain links TRBV2 to TRBJ1-1; D is unresolved. The V gene lost 7 bases and the J gene lost 0 bases, with 9 bases spanning the gap. This CDR3 is 13 amino acids long. Germline CDR1 and CDR2: SNHLY and FYNNEI. CDR3 nucleotides: TGTGCCAGCAAGTCCGACATGAACACTGAAGCTTTCTTT. Protein product: CASKSDMNTEAFF.

The chain is built from TRBV9 and TRBJ2-7, with D perhaps TRBD1 (5 bases). V lost 0 bases and J 4 bases, leaving 14 bases between the germline ends. The germline V gene has CDR1 SGDLS and CDR2 YYNGEE. This CDR3 comprises 15 residues. The CDR3 protein is CASSVGQGGVYEQYF. CDR3 sequence (DNA): TGTGCCAGCAGCGTAGGGCAGGGTGGGGTTTACGAGCAGTACTTC.